This TCR beta chain was sequenced during a study of identical twins. One entry per CDR3 protein results from TCRdb running MiXCR on the 5' RACE reads. The sample includes roughly 190,000 distinct CDR3 sequences, around 15% of them seen just once. This CDR3 comprises 13 residues. Germline CDR1 is MNHNS and CDR2 is SASEGT. Germline trimming cut 5 bases from V and 6 bases from J; bases unmatched to any gene: 5. This clonotype was observed a handful of times. Its antigen is currently unknown. Study conclusions and caveats: Invariant populations such as MAIT and iNKT cells could partly muddle zero-insertion analyses. Excess sharing by twins proved weaker in beta out-of-frame sequences.

This same sample was also taken into another study, of T cells expressing NK-cell markers. In that study: These clonotypes also led the CD3+CD56-NKG2C+ fraction in a handful of donors.

The receptor comes from a young woman in good health. Sequenced material: CD8+ T cells sorted from blood. The genes are TRBV6-1 and TRBJ1-2; 8 bases agree with TRBD1. This CDR3 reads CASSQDRAHGYTF. The CDR3 nucleotides are TGTGCCAGCAGTCAGGACAGGGCCCATGGCTACACCTTC.